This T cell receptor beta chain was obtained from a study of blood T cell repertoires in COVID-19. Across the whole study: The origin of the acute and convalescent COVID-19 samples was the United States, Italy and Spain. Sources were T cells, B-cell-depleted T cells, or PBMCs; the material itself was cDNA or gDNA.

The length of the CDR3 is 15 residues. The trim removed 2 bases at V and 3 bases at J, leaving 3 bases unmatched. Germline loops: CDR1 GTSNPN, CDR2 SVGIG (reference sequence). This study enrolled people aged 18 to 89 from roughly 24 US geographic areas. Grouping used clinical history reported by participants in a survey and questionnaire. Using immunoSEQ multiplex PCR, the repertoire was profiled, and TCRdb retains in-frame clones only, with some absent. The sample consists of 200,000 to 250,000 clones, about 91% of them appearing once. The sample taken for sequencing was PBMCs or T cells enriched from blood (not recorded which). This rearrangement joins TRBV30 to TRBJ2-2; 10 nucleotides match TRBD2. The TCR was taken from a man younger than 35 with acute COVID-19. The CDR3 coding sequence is TGTGCCTGGAGTCCCGGGACTAGCGACACCGGGGAGCTGTTTTTT. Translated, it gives CAWSPGTSDTGELFF.